Listed here are 21 T cell receptor beta chains from one sample, sequenced in a study of control samples from healthy donors and cancer patients. Measured with immunoSEQ multiplex PCR; TCRdb has only the in-frame clones, and not every one. Counted here are some 90,000 clones, roughly 91% occurring once; the ten biggest clones make up 7.5% to 8%. The specimen was blood. The receptors shown here come from a woman in her fifties or sixties in good health.

V and J are TRBV28 and TRBJ2-2; D is undetermined. The V end was cut by 1 base, the J end by 5 bases, with 11 bases between. The CDR3 is 15 amino acids. Germline-derived CDR1 and CDR2 are MDHEN and SYDVKM. CDR3: CASSLFGIRTGELFF. The CDR3 DNA reads TGTGCCAGCAGTTTATTTGGAATCAGGACCGGGGAGCTGTTTTTT.

The J gene is TRBJ2-1, the V gene TRBV27; D gene ambiguous. CDR1 is MNHEY, CDR2 SMNVEV, per germline (reference sequence). This CDR3 is 12 amino acids long. The V and J ends lost 6 bases and 2 bases respectively, with 5 bases between them. For the CDR3, the DNA is TGTGCCAGCAGGGCAACCTACAATGAGCAGTTCTTC. Translated: CASRATYNEQFF.

This chain links TRBV7-8 with TRBJ2-1; 9 bases fit TRBD1. The germline V gene has CDR1 SGHVS and CDR2 FQNEAQ. V was clipped by 4 bases and J by 5 bases; unmatched bases: 9. CDR3 size: 16 residues. Written as DNA, the CDR3 is TGTGCCAGCAGCTACGCCCACAGGGGGCACAACAATGAGCAGTTCTTC. Translating it yields CASSYAHRGHNNEQFF.

The rearrangement joins TRBV27 to TRBJ2-7; D remains unclear. With 6 bases removed from V and 0 bases from J, the gap between germline ends came to 9 bases. Germline CDR1 reads MNHEY; CDR2 reads SMNVEV (reference sequence). The CDR3 is made up of 13 amino acids. In nucleotides, the CDR3 is TGTGCCAGCAGAAAGGGCACCTCCTACGAGCAGTACTTC. Its protein product is CASRKGTSYEQYF.

The CDR3 sequence: CASSQDLRSPGNQPQHF. CDR3 coding DNA: TGTGCCAGCAGCCAAGATCTAAGGTCGCCGGGTAATCAGCCCCAGCATTTT. V and J are TRBV3-1 (or the pseudogene TRBV3-2) and TRBJ1-5; D is undetermined. V was trimmed by 0 bases and J by 4 bases, leaving 16 bases between them. The CDR3 contains 17 residues. Per the germline V gene, CDR1 is LGHDT and CDR2 is YNNKEL (reference sequence).

The V gene is TRBV14, the J gene TRBJ2-3; maybe TRBD2 (5 bases). V gave up 6 bases and J gave up 0 bases, with 10 bases separating them. The germline V gene has CDR1 SGHDN and CDR2 FVKESK. This CDR3 region has 14 residues. The CDR3 DNA sequence: TGTGCCAGCAGAGAGGGATCTAGCACAGATACGCAGTATTTT. It translates to CASREGSSTDTQYF.

The count of this clone is one. The genes are TRBV6-2 or TRBV6-3 and TRBJ2-3, with TRBD2 matching 9 bases. There are 16 residues in the CDR3. Per the germline V gene, CDR1 is MNHEY and CDR2 is SVGEGT. The ends lost 2 bases at V and 2 bases at J; junction bases unmatched: 5. The CDR3 sequence: CASSYELAGLTDTQYF. CDR3 sequence (DNA): TGTGCCAGCAGTTACGAACTAGCGGGTCTCACAGATACGCAGTATTTT.

V is TRBV19 and J is TRBJ2-7, with D unclear. Trimming left V 1 base short and J 4 bases short, with 8 bases between. The germline CDR1 and CDR2 sequences are LNHDA and SQIVND (reference sequence). This CDR3 has 13 amino acids. This chain's CDR3 is CASSIGLHYEQYF. CDR3 coding DNA: TGTGCCAGTAGTATAGGATTGCATTACGAGCAGTACTTC. Looking up the rest from reference TRBV19 and TRBJ2-7 gives the full variable domain: DGGITQSPKYLFRKEGQNVTLSCEQNLNHDAMYWYRQDPGQGLRLIYYSQIVNDFQKGDIAEGYSVSREKKESFPLTVTSAQKNPTAFYLCASSIGLHYEQYFGPGTRLTVT.

V gene TRBV5-4 combines with J gene TRBJ2-1; no firm D call. Per the germline V gene, CDR1 is SGHNT and CDR2 is YYREEE (reference sequence). V was cut by 5 bases and J by 4 bases, with 13 bases left in between. The CDR3 loop spans 14 amino acids. CDR3 sequence: CASSPYPAYNEQFF. CDR3 coding DNA: TGTGCCAGCAGTCCATACCCGGCGTACAATGAGCAGTTCTTC.

This clone was found once. This chain uses TRBV25-1 with TRBJ2-4, with TRBD1 identical over 7 bases. CDR3 length: 15 amino acids. CDR1 and CDR2 from the germline V gene are MGHDK and SYGVNS. V lost 6 bases and J lost 4; bases outside the gene matches: 9. This chain's CDR3 is CASSSTGRPKNIQYF. As DNA, the CDR3 is TGTGCCAGCAGCTCGACAGGGCGGCCGAAAAACATTCAGTACTTC.

Only a few counts were recorded for this clone. V gene TRBV24-1 combines with J gene TRBJ2-7; 8 nucleotides match TRBD1. The CDR3 contains 14 residues. The V segment lost 9 bases and the J segment 2 bases; nucleotides outside the gene matches: 8. Germline V gives CDR1 KGHDR, CDR2 SFDVKD. This CDR3 is CATAAGTGPYEQYF. The CDR3 bases are TGTGCCACCGCCGCCGGGACAGGACCCTACGAGCAGTACTTC.

The gene calls are TRBV19 and TRBJ1-5; 9 positions agree with TRBD1. Trimming removed 5 bases from V and 2 bases from J; junction bases left unmatched: 7. The CDR3 runs to 16 residues. Germline V gives CDR1 LNHDA, CDR2 SQIVND (reference sequence). The CDR3 sequence: CASSPGTGIRNQPQHF. The CDR3 nucleotides are TGTGCCAGTAGTCCGGGGACAGGGATACGCAATCAGCCCCAGCATTTT.

J is TRBJ1-6 and V is TRBV7-9; a weak D match, TRBD1 (5 bases). The CDR3 consists of 16 residues. The germline V gene encodes CDR1 SEHNR and CDR2 FQNEAQ (reference sequence). The germline V and J ends were trimmed by 1 base and 6 bases, with 13 bases remaining between them. CDR3 coding DNA: TGTGCCAGCAGCTTAGGGACACCGGGTACTAATTCACCCCTCCACTTT. Its protein product is CASSLGTPGTNSPLHF.

The chain has TRBV24-1 and TRBJ1-1, with D tentatively TRBD1 (5 bases). Germline V gene sequence: CDR1 KGHDR, CDR2 SFDVKD. The CDR3 length is 16 residues. V was cut by 1 base and J by 0 bases, with 11 bases left in between. The CDR3 DNA follows: TGTGCCACCAGTGATTTATCCAGGGAAGTGAACACTGAAGCTTTCTTT. This gives the protein CATSDLSREVNTEAFF.

This chain joins TRBV14 and TRBJ1-1, with no clear D. The germline CDR1 and CDR2 sequences are SGHDN and FVKESK. The length of the CDR3 is 11 residues. V was cut by 8 bases and J by 4 bases, with 8 bases left in between. CDR3 loop: CASSDGTEAFF. The DNA of the CDR3 is TGTGCCAGCTCAGACGGCACTGAAGCTTTCTTT.

The chain uses TRBV30 and TRBJ1-1; 7 nucleotides match TRBD1. V dropped 2 bases and J dropped 1; count of bases not matched to a gene: 10. Per the germline V gene, CDR1 is GTSNPN and CDR2 is SVGIG (reference sequence). This CDR3 has 16 residues. As DNA, the CDR3 is TGTGCCTGGAGTCTAGGGGGCTCCCCCGGGAACACTGAAGCTTTCTTT. Its translation is CAWSLGGSPGNTEAFF.

The chain employs TRBV7-2 and TRBJ1-1, with D perhaps TRBD1 (6 bases). Looked up from germline, CDR1 is SGHTA and CDR2 is FQGNSA. This CDR3 has 14 amino acids. V lost 3 bases and J lost 1, with 9 bases in between. CDR3 in DNA: TGTGCCAGCAGCTTGGGACACCAGAACACTGAAGCTTTCTTT. This encodes CASSLGHQNTEAFF.

This clone was counted a single time. This rearrangement joins TRBV4-1 to TRBJ2-7, with D perhaps TRBD1 (6 bases). Trimming cost V 6 bases and J 2 bases, with 11 bases left between them. CDR1 and CDR2 (germline): MGHRA, YSYEKL. The CDR3 totals 13 residues. Here the CDR3 reads CASSHSGAYEQYF. In DNA, the CDR3 is TGCGCCAGCAGTCATTCAGGGGCCTACGAGCAGTACTTC.

A word on this clone: The conserved phenylalanine or tryptophan normally closing the CDR3 is absent here, so this likely arose from a read error. The limits of the CDR3 on the DNA are not certain, so only TCRdb's listed CDR3 is given. The rearrangement links TRBV6-6 to TRBJ1-1. Germline-derived CDR1 and CDR2 are MNHNY and SVGAGI (reference sequence). The CDR3 numbers 12 amino acids, ends counted. CDR3 sequence: CASTNPVGERGL.

The chain carries TRBV5-8 and TRBJ1-1; 7 bases line up with TRBD1. The V gene's germline CDR1 is SGHTS and CDR2 YDEGEE. The CDR3 runs to 14 residues. V dropped 4 bases and J dropped 0; count of bases not matched to a gene: 3. CDR3 region: CASSGGQMNTEAFF. CDR3 DNA sequence: TGTGCCAGCAGCGGGGGACAGATGAACACTGAAGCTTTCTTT. The full variable domain, with the rest looked up from reference TRBV5-8 and TRBJ1-1, is EAGVTQSPTHLIKTRGQQATLRCSPISGHTSVYWYQQALGLGLQFLLWYDEGEERNRGNFPPRFSGRQFPNYSSELNVNALELEDSALYLCASSGGQMNTEAFFGQGTRLTVV.

The chain links TRBV5-1 to TRBJ1-2; 8 bases fit TRBD1. Per germline, CDR1 SGHRS and CDR2 YFSETQ. This CDR3 region has 13 residues. The V gene end was trimmed by 7 bases and the J gene end by 5 bases; junction bases not matched to a gene: 7. In nucleotides, the CDR3 is TGCGCCAGCGGGGCAGGGGGCGTTTATGGCTACACCTTC. This translates into CASGAGGVYGYTF.